The rows below give T cell receptor beta chains drawn from one sample of a study of CXCR3-negative and CXCR3-positive naive CD8 T cells. TCRdb re-called the 5' RACE reads and gives one entry per CDR3 protein, without DNA. This sample's table reports about 90,000 distinct CDR3 sequences. The sample comprised naive CXCR3- CD8+ T cells from blood. These receptors originate from a human donor in good health. Some clones in this sample may be carry-over from other donors' samples. Both conserved end residues are part of each CDR3.

J gene,V gene,CDR3 protein
TRBJ2-7,TRBV20-1,CSARPEGGVSYEQYF
TRBJ1-6,TRBV6-5,CASSSRTGGPPDSPLHF
TRBJ2-1,TRBV3-1,CASSQESGGSASHEQFF
TRBJ2-7,TRBV29-1,CSVGLTGEWPELKSVKDEQYF
TRBJ2-2,TRBV24-1,CATSDLTGTGELFF
TRBJ2-7,TRBV20-1,CSATGLPSVHEQYF
TRBJ2-3,TRBV29-1,CSVEIDGDGTDTQYF
TRBJ1-1,TRBV29-1,CSSFGTGPNTEAFF
TRBJ2-1,TRBV7-2,CASSIKHPVFTTYNEQFF
TRBJ2-5,TRBV12-3/TRBV12-4,CASSSLGGGGETQYF
TRBJ2-2,TRBV6-5,CASAQGPEGTGELFF
TRBJ2-7,TRBV5-1,CASSLGRYEQYF
TRBJ1-5,TRBV5-1,CASSLVSGTNQPQHF
TRBJ1-2,TRBV29-1,CTVDYGGVGYTF
TRBJ2-3,TRBV19,CASTRTSGGTDTQYF
TRBJ2-3,TRBV29-1,CSVRGATGTAGTDTQYF
TRBJ2-7,TRBV20-1,CSALGALYEQYF
TRBJ1-1,TRBV3-1,CASSQRNSPLIEAFF
TRBJ2-3,TRBV4-1,CASSQDPLSDTQYF
TRBJ1-1,TRBV29-1,CSVEDRGRGSSEAFF
TRBJ2-7,TRBV5-1,CASSFRGAGEQYF
TRBJ2-1,TRBV28,CATHATSGSPYEQFF